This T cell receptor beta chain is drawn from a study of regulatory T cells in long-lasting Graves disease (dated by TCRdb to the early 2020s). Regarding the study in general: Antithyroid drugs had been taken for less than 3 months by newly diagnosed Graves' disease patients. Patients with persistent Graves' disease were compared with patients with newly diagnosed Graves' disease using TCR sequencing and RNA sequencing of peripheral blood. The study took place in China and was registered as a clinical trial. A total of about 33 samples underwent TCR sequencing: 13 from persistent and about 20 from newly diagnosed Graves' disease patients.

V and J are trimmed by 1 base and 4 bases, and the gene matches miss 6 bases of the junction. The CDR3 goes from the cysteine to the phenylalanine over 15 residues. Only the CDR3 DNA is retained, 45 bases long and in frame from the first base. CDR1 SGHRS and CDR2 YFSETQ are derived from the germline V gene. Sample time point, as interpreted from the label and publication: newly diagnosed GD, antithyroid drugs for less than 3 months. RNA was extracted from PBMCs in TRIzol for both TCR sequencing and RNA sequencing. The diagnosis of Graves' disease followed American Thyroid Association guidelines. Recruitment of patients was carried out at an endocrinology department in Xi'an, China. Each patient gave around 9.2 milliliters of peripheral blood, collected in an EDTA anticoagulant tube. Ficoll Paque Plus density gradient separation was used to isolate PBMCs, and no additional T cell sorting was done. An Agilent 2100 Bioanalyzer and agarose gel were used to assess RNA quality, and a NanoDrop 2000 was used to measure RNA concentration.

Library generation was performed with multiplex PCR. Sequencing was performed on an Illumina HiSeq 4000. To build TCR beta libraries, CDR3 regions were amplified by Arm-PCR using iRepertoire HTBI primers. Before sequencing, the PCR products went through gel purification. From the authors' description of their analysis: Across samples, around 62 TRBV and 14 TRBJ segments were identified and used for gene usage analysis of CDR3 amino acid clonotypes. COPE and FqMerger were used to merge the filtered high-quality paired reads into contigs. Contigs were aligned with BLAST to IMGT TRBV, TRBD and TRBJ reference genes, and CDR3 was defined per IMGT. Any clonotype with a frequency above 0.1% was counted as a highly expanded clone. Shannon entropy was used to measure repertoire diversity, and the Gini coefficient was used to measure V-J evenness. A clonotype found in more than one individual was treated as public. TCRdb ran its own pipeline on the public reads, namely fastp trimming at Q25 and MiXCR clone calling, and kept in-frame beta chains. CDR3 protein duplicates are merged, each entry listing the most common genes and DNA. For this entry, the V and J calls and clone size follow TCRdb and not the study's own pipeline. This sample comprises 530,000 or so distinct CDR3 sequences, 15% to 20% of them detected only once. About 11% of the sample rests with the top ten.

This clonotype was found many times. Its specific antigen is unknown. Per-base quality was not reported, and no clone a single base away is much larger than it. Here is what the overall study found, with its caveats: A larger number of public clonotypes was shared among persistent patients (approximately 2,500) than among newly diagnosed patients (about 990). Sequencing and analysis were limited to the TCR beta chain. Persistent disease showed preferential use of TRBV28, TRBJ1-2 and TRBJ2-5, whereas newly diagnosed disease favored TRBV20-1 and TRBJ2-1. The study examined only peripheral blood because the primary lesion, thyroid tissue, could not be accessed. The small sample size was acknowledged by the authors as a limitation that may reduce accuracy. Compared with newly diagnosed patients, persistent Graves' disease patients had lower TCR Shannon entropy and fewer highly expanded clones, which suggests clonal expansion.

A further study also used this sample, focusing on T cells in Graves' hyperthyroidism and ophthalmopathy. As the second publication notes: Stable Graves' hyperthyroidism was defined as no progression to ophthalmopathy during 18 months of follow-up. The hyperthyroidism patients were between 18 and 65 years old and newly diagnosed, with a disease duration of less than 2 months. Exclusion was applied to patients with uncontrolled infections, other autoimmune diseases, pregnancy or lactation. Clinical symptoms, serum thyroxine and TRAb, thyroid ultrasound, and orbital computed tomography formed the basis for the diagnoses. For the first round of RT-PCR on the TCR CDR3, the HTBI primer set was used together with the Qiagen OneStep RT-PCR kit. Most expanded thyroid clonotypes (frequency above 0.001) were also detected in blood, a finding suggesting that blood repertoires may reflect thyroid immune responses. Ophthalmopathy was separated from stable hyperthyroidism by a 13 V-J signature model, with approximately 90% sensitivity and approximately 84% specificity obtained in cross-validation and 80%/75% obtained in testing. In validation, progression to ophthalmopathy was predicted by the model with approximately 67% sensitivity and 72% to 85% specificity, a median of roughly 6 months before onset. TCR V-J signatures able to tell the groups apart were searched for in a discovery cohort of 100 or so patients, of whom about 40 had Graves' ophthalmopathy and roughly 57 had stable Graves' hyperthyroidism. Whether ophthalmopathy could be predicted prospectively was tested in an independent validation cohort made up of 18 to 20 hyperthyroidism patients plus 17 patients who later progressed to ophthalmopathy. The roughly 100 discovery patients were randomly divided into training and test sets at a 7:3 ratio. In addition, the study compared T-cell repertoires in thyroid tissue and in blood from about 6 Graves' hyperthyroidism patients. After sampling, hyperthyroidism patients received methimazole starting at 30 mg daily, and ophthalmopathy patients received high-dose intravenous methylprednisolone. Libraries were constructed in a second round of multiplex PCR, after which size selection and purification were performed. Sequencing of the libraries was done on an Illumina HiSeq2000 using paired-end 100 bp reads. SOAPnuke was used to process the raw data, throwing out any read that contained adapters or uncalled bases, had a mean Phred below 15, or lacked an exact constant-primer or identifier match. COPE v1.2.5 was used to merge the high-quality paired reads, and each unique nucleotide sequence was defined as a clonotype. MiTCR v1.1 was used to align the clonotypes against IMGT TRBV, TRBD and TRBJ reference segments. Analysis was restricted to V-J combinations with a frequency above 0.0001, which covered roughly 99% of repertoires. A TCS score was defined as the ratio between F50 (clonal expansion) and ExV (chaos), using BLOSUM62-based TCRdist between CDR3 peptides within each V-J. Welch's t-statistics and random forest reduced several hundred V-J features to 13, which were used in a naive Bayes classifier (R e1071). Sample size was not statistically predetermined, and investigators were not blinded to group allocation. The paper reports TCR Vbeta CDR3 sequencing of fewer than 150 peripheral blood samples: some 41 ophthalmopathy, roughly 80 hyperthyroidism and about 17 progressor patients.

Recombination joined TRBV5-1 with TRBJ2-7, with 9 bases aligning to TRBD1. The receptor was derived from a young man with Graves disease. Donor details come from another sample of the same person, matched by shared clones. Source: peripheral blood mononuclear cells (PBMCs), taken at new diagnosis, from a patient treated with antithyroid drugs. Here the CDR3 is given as CASSLMGQGGYEQYF. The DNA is TGCGCCAGCAGCTTGATGGGACAGGGAGGTTACGAGCAGTACTTC.